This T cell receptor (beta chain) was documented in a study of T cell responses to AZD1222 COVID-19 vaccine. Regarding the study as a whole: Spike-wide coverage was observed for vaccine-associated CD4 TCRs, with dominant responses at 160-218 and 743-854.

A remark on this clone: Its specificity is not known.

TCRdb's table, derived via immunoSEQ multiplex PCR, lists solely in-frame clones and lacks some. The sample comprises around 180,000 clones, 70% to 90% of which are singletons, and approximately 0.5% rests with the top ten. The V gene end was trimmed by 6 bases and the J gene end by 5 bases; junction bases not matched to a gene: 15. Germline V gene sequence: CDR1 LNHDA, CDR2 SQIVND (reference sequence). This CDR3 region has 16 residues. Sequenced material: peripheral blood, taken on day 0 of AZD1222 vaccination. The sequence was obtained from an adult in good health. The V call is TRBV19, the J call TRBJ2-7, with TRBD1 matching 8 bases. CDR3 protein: CASSTRGTGISHEQYF. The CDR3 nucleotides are TGTGCCAGTAGCACAAGGGGGACAGGTATCAGCCACGAGCAGTACTTC.